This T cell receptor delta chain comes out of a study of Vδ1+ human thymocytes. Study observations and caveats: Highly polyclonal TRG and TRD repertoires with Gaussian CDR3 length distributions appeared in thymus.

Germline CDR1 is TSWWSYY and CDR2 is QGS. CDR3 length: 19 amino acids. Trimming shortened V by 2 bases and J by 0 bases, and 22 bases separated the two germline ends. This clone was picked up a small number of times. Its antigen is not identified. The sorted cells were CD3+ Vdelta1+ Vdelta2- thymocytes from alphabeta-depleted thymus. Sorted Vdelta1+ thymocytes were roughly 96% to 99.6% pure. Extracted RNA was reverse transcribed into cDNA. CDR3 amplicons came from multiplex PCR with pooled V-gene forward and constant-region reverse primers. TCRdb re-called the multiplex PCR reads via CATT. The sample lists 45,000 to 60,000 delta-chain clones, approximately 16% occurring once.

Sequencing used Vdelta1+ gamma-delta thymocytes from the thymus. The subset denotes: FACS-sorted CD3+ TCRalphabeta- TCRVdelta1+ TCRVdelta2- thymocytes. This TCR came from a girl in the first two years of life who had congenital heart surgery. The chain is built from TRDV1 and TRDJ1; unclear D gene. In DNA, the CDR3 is TGTGCTCTTGGGGAATGCCATTCCCCACCGGGGTGTCACACCGATAAACTCATCTTT. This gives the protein CALGECHSPPGCHTDKLIF.